The rows below give T cell receptor beta chains drawn from one sample of a study of shared clonotypes between healthy human individuals. Measured with immunoSEQ multiplex PCR; TCRdb has only the in-frame clones, and not every one. The sample lists more than 400,000 clones, approximately 95% occurring once. Sequencing used naive CD4+ T cells sorted from blood. The source of these receptors is a woman aged 25 to 39 in good health. CDR3s include the opening cysteine and the closing phenylalanine or tryptophan. The order of the fields is D gene, J gene, V gene, clone size, CDR3 protein, CDR3 DNA. The D gene is left open where the match is weak. Rows give clone size only sometimes, using once, few, many, or a class for an expanded clone.

>TRBD2|TRBJ2-5|TRBV7-6|NA
CASSPIKLGGSETQYF
TGTGCCAGCAGCCCTATTAAACTGGGGGGGTCGGAGACCCAGTACTTC
>TRBD1|TRBJ1-5|TRBV28|NA
CASSLWDRGSGNQPQHF
TGTGCCAGCAGTTTATGGGACAGGGGATCGGGCAATCAGCCCCAGCATTTT
>NA|TRBJ2-7|TRBV18|NA
CASSGGADLWEQYF
TGTGCCAGCTCAGGAGGCGCCGACTTGTGGGAGCAGTACTTC
>NA|TRBJ2-7|TRBV11-2|NA
CASSLAGHSYEQYF
TGTGCCAGCAGCTTAGCGGGACACTCCTACGAGCAGTACTTC
>NA|TRBJ2-6|TRBV28|NA
CASNSGLFSGANVLTF
TGTGCCAGCAACTCAGGGTTATTCTCTGGGGCCAACGTCCTGACTTTC
>NA|TRBJ2-5|TRBV6-6|NA
CASSYSVSVETQYF
TGTGCCAGCAGTTACTCCGTCAGCGTAGAGACCCAGTACTTC
>NA|TRBJ2-7|TRBV27|once
CASSFDRLGGGEGEQYF
TGTGCCAGCAGTTTTGACAGGTTGGGAGGCGGTGAGGGCGAGCAGTACTTC
>NA|TRBJ1-4|TRBV15|NA
CATSRVSGGRGNEKLFF
TGTGCCACCAGCAGAGTCTCAGGCGGCAGGGGAAATGAAAAACTGTTTTTT
>TRBD1|TRBJ2-7|TRBV6-5|NA
CASRRQGEDEQYF
TGTGCCAGCAGGAGACAGGGGGAAGACGAGCAGTACTTC
>TRBD2|TRBJ2-1|TRBV5-1|NA
CASSGLAGGPGNEQFF
TGCGCCAGCAGCGGATTAGCGGGAGGGCCGGGGAATGAGCAGTTCTTC
>NA|TRBJ2-2|TRBV27|NA
CASSFLPRPETGELFF
TGTGCCAGCAGTTTTCTCCCACGGCCGGAGACCGGGGAGCTGTTTTTT
>NA|TRBJ1-5|TRBV7-2|NA
CASSRDSNQPQHF
TGTGCCAGCAGCAGGGACAGCAATCAGCCCCAGCATTTT
>NA|TRBJ2-7|TRBV18|NA
CASSKRSQGPSREQYF
TGTGCCAGCTCAAAGCGGTCCCAGGGGCCCTCTAGGGAGCAGTACTTC
>NA|TRBJ1-4|TRBV6-5|NA
CASSYRRGLTNEKLFF
TGTGCCAGCAGTTACCGGAGGGGTTTGACTAATGAAAAACTGTTTTTT
>NA|TRBJ1-3|TRBV5-1|NA
CASSLGSSGNTIYF
TGCGCCAGCAGCTTGGGCAGCTCTGGAAACACCATATATTTT
>NA|TRBJ1-1|TRBV19|NA
CASTGNTEAFF
TGTGCCAGTACTGGGAACACTGAAGCTTTCTTT
>TRBD1|TRBJ2-7|TRBV4-1|NA
CASSHTGVPRGEQYF
TGCGCCAGCAGCCATACAGGAGTTCCCAGGGGGGAGCAGTACTTC
>TRBD1|TRBJ1-2|TRBV5-1|NA
CASSTGQGGTHGYTF
TGCGCCAGCAGCACCGGACAGGGCGGGACTCATGGCTACACCTTC
>NA|TRBJ2-5|TRBV15|NA
CATSRDRGPPTQYF
TGTGCCACCAGCAGAGATCGGGGGCCTCCGACCCAGTACTTC
>TRBD2|TRBJ2-3|TRBV7-9|NA
CASSLGLAGGRADTQYF
TGTGCCAGCAGCCTGGGACTAGCGGGAGGAAGGGCAGATACGCAGTATTTT
>TRBD1|TRBJ1-4|TRBV5-8|NA
CASSLPGGAMQKLFF
TGTGCCAGCAGCTTACCAGGGGGCGCGATGCAAAAACTGTTTTTT
>NA|TRBJ2-3|TRBV28|NA
CASSLRGHTQYF
TGTGCCAGCAGTTTAAGGGGTCATACGCAGTATTTT
>TRBD2|TRBJ2-7|TRBV5-1|NA
CASAALAGSYEQYF
TGCGCCAGCGCAGCACTAGCGGGATCCTACGAGCAGTACTTC
>NA|TRBJ1-4|TRBV4-1|NA
CASSQWYMGEKLFF
TGCGCCAGCAGCCAATGGTACATGGGTGAAAAACTGTTTTTT
>TRBD1|TRBJ1-2|TRBV28|NA
CASRGQGANYGYTF
TGTGCCAGCAGGGGACAGGGAGCGAACTATGGCTACACCTTC
>TRBD1|TRBJ1-1|TRBV2|NA
CASRDDRAPEAFF
TGTGCCAGCAGGGACGACAGGGCTCCTGAAGCTTTCTTT
>NA|TRBJ1-5|TRBV28|NA
CASSRSWLTSNQPQHF
TGTGCCAGCAGTCGGTCTTGGCTGACCAGCAATCAGCCCCAGCATTTT
>TRBD2|TRBJ2-1|TRBV6-5|NA
CAVAGHPYNEQFF
TGTGCCGTAGCGGGGCACCCCTACAATGAGCAGTTCTTC